Listed below are T cell receptor beta chains from one sample, sequenced in a study of CD8+CD57+ T cells in acquired aplastic anemia. One entry per CDR3 protein, called by TCRdb with MiXCR from the reads. The data show around 430,000 distinct CDR3 sequences, approximately 33% seen once. The sequenced sample consisted of sorted CD4+, CD8+, or CD8+CD57+ T cells (not recorded which) from PBMCs. These receptors were collected from a human donor with aplastic anemia. Each CDR3 is given with its conserved first and last residue.

CDR3: CALWTAVDSPLHF; V: TRBV30; J: TRBJ1-6
CDR3: CATSRDREDSVYGYTF; V: TRBV15; J: TRBJ1-2
CDR3: CASSLDTTYGYTF; V: TRBV7-9; J: TRBJ1-2
CDR3: CSAREFYNEQFF; V: TRBV20-1; J: TRBJ2-1
CDR3: CASRQENTEAFF; V: TRBV12-3/TRBV12-4; J: TRBJ1-1
CDR3: CASSLGQGSMNTEAFF; V: TRBV13; J: TRBJ1-1
CDR3: CAWSALDLGEQYF; V: TRBV30; J: TRBJ2-7
CDR3: CASNTERNTEAFF; V: TRBV2; J: TRBJ1-1
CDR3: CASSQEDSSGNTIYF; V: TRBV4-2; J: TRBJ1-3
CDR3: CASSHEEADPLHF; V: TRBV14; J: TRBJ1-6
CDR3: CASSRGLSNEQFF; V: TRBV7-8; J: TRBJ2-1
CDR3: CASSLIRRDREETQYF; V: TRBV7-3; J: TRBJ2-5
CDR3: CATSDHSNQPQHF; V: TRBV24-1; J: TRBJ1-5
CDR3: CASSLGQNYDYTF; V: TRBV19; J: TRBJ1-2
CDR3: CASSATGQETQYF; V: TRBV12-3/TRBV12-4; J: TRBJ2-5
CDR3: CAWSTAANQPQHF; V: TRBV30; J: TRBJ1-5